This T cell receptor beta chain was captured in a study of T cell clonality in common variable immunodeficiency. Study-level results: Reportedly, TCR beta sequences from common variable immunodeficiency showed fewer deletions and N-nucleotide insertions. The cause of increased CVID clonality remains unclear without subpopulation sequencing. Compared with controls, CVID subjects had fewer shared TCRbeta clones.

Germline V lookup: CDR1 SGHTA, CDR2 FQGNSA. Trimming cost V 5 bases and J 6 bases, with 17 bases left between them. There are 15 residues in the CDR3. Both groups were predominantly of Caucasian heritage. Generated by immunoSEQ multiplex PCR, the TCRdb table keeps only in-frame clones and is missing some. The sample counts 45,000 to 55,000 clones, none seen once; the ten largest own 5.4%. Many counts were recorded for this clone. Its antigen is as yet unknown. From the germline J gene comes the end of the CDR3, since the read stops 3 residues before it. This receptor was identified in a person between 18 and 75 years old in good health. Sequenced input: peripheral blood mononuclear cells. The chain has TRBV7-2 and TRBJ2-1, with D perhaps matching TRBD1 (6 bases). The CDR3 spells CASSLPRTVGNEQFF. Partial CDR3 DNA: TGTGCCAGCAGCCTCCCACGGACAGTCGGCAATGAG.